This T cell receptor beta chain was profiled in a study of blood T cell repertoires in COVID-19 (dated by TCRdb to the early 2020s). Background on the whole study: Samples covering the acute and convalescent phases of COVID-19 were provided by collaborators in the United States, Italy and Spain. Deeply sampled blood TCRbeta repertoires from subjects exposed to, actively infected with, or recovered from COVID-19 were included in the dataset. Where available, HLA class I and class II types were taken from metadata supplied by the sample provider and were not determined by assay-based typing. The material from the prospective study consisted of cDNA or gDNA derived from T cells, B-cell-depleted T cells, or PBMCs. Sample metadata almost always included a de-identified subject ID, COVID-19 status, age in years and sex. Samples came from the ongoing ImmuneRACE study (first 160 participants) plus 1,254 subjects from 6 global collaborators. The repertoires were made available in a free public database intended to serve as a resource for research on the immune response to SARS-CoV-2.

TCRbeta CDR3 regions were amplified from genomic DNA using the immunoSEQ Assay, a bias-controlled multiplex PCR. Per the source publication's procedure: Nucleated cell counts per sample were estimated from amplification of reference gene primers within the assay. Sequence reads were collapsed and filtered to measure the absolute abundance of every unique TCRbeta CDR3 rearrangement. Productive Simpson clonality was computed per sample as the square root of Simpson's diversity index over productive rearrangements. TCRdb mirrors the immuneACCESS table, restricted to in-frame sequences. Some clones are absent from its copies; in checked studies, under half trace to an unresolved V gene, and the reason for the others is unknown. V and J calls and clone size come straight from that table; D and trimming were deduced from the DNA. Counted in this sample were roughly 300,000 clones; over 75% of them appeared once. 13% of the sample is taken by the ten largest.

At the junction V is shortened by 6 bases and J by 15 bases, with 21 bases in between. The CDR3 spans 13 residues, from the cysteine through the phenylalanine. Only the CDR3 part of the read is kept: 39 bases, read in frame from the first base. CDR1 is given as MDHEN and CDR2 as SYDVKM, both from the germline V gene. The investigation overall reported the following: How much clinical and demographic metadata was included differed by source and by participant, and the metadata was provided uncurated.

Comments on this clone: There is no known antigen for this receptor. Base qualities are missing; no much larger clone stands one base away.

Whole blood was collected in K2EDTA tubes by collaborating institutions according to the institutions' own protocols. For TCRbeta analysis, collaborators shipped samples as frozen whole blood, isolated PBMCs, or DNA extracted from either of those sample types. The sample taken for sequencing was peripheral blood. The clonotype was recovered from a human donor in a cohort sampled during active COVID-19. The receptor chain draws on TRBV28 and TRBJ2-1, with TRBD1 perhaps the D gene, on 6 matching bases. The nucleotides read TGTGCCAGCAGCTCCATGGACAGTGGAACTCGGTTCTTC. Translated, this is CASSSMDSGTRFF.